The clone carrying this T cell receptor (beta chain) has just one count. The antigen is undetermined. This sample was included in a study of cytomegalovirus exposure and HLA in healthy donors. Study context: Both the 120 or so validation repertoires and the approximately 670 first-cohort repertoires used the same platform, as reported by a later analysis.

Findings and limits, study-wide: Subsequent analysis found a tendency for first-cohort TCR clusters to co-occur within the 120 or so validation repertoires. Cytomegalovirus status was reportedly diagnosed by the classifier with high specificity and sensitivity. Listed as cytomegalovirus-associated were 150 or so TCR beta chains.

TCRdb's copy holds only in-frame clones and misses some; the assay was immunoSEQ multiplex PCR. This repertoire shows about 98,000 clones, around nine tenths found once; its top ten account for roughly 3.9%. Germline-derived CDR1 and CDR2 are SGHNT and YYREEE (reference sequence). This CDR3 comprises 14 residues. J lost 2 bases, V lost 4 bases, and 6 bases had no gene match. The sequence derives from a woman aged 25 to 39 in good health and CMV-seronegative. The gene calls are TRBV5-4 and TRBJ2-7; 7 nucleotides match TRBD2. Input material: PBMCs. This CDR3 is CASSGKRGTYEQYF. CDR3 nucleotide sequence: TGTGCCAGCAGCGGGAAGCGGGGAACCTACGAGCAGTACTTC.